This paragraph covers one TCR beta chain sequence. Antigen specificity is unknown. Assay used: immunoSEQ multiplex PCR; TCRdb lists only in-frame clones, some missing. The sample holds roughly 380,000 clones, roughly 87% seen once. CDR1 MGHRA and CDR2 YSYEKL come from the germline V gene. Between the trimmed V and J ends, which lost 0 bases and 2 bases, there was a span of 8 bases. This CDR3 has 14 residues. The treatment is: some 19 received Ad26.COV2.S at low or high dose, single or two shots; 5 received placebo; per-sample allocation not given. On day 63 after the first injection, vaccine and placebo recipients gave samples. The sample is drawn from a study of Ad26.COV2.S vaccination and SARS-CoV-2 variants. Regarding the study as a whole: After vaccination, reports described spike-specific CD8+ and CD4+ T cell responses as showing substantial breadth. Measurement of non-spike TCR breadth gave similar results in vaccine and placebo recipients. Placebo recipients trailed vaccine recipients in spike-specific TCR breadth.

This TCR was recovered from a person between 18 and 65 years old who received the Ad26.COV2.S COVID-19 vaccine or a placebo. V usage is TRBV4-1 and J usage is TRBJ2-7; no reliable D call. The specimen was peripheral blood, collected in a trial of Ad26.COV2.S vaccine versus placebo. CDR3 loop: CASSQETVTYEQYF. The CDR3 region has the DNA TGCGCCAGCAGCCAAGAAACGGTAACCTACGAGCAGTACTTC.